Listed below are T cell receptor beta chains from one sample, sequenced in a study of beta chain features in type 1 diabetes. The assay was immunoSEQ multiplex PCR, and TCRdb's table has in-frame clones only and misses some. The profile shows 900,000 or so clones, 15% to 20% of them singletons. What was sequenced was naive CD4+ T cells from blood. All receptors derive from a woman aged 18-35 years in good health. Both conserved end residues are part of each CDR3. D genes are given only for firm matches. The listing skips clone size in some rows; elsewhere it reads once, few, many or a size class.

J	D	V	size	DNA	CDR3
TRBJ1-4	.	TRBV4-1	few	TGCGCCAGCAGCCCACCGGGAAACAGAAATGAAAAACTGTTTTTT	CASSPPGNRNEKLFF
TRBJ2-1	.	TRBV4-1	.	TGCGCCAGCAGCCAACAGGGAACCTTATACAATGAGCAGTTCTTC	CASSQQGTLYNEQFF
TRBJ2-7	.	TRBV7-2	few	TGTGCCAGCAGCTCACAGGGTTGGGACGAGCAGTACTTC	CASSSQGWDEQYF
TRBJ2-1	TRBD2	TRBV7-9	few	TGTGCCAGCACCGGGACTAGCGGGAGGCCGAGGTACAATGAGCAGTTCTTC	CASTGTSGRPRYNEQFF
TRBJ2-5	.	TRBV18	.	TGTGCCAGCTCAGACACGCTACTCCGGGACTGGTCACATGTGACCCAGTACTTC	CASSDTLLRDWSHVTQYF
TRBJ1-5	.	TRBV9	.	TGTGCCAGCAGCGTAGAAGGACAGCGAAATCAGCCCCAGCATTTT	CASSVEGQRNQPQHF
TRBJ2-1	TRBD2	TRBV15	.	TGTGCCACCAGCAGATTTGGGACTAGCGGTTTGTACTACAATGAGCAGTTCTTC	CATSRFGTSGLYYNEQFF
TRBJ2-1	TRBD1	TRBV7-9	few	TGTGCCAGCAGCACGCGGACAGGGAGCTACAATGAGCAGTTCTTC	CASSTRTGSYNEQFF
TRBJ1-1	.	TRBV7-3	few	TGTGCCAGCAGCTTCACGGGGGGCACTGAAGCTTTCTTT	CASSFTGGTEAFF
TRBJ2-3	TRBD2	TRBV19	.	TGTGCCAGTAAACCTCTAGCGGGAGTTTCGGATACGCAGTATTTT	CASKPLAGVSDTQYF
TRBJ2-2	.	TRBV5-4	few	TGTGCCAGCACTATCGACGGGAGTCGTGTATCCGGGGAGCTGTTTTTT	CASTIDGSRVSGELFF
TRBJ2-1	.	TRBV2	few	TGTGCCAGCAGAGATACTGGATACAGCGATGAGCAGTTCTTC	CASRDTGYSDEQFF
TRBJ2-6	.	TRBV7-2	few	TGTGCCAGCAGCCCAATCTTGCTCACTGGGGCCAACGTCCTGACTTTC	CASSPILLTGANVLTF
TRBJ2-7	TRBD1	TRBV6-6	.	TGTGCCAGCAGTTCCCGGGACAGGGCCAACGAGCAGTACTTC	CASSSRDRANEQYF
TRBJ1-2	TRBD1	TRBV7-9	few	TGTGCCAGCAGCACGAGGGACAGGGGCTATGGCTACACCTTC	CASSTRDRGYGYTF
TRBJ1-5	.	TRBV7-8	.	TGTGCCAGCAGCTTAGGGGCCCATTCGCAGCCCCAGCATTTT	CASSLGAHSQPQHF
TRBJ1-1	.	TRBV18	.	TGTGCCAGCTCACCAAGTAAGGGGCGAACTGAAGCTTTCTTT	CASSPSKGRTEAFF
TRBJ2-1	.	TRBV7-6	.	TGTGCCAGCAGCCTGGGTAGCTCCTACAATGAGCAGTTCTTC	CASSLGSSYNEQFF
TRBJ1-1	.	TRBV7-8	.	TGTGCCAGCAGCTCGCTCCGGGACACTGAAGCTTTCTTT	CASSSLRDTEAFF
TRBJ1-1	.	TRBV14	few	TGTGCCAGCAGCAAAATTCAGGGAATGAACACTGAAGCTTTCTTT	CASSKIQGMNTEAFF
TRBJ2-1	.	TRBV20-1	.	TGCAGTGCTAGAGAAAAGTCTGAGCAGTTCTTC	CSAREKSEQFF
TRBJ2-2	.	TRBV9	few	TGTGCCAGCAGCGTGGTCGCCACGAACACCGGGGAGCTGTTTTTT	CASSVVATNTGELFF
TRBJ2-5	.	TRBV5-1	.	TGCGCCAGCAGCAAGGGACGGGGCGGCGAGACCCAGTACTTC	CASSKGRGGETQYF
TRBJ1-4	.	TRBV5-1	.	TGCGCCAGCAGCTTGGCCATAGGGGAAAAACTGTTTTTT	CASSLAIGEKLFF
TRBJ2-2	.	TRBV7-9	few	TGTGCCAGCAGCGGAGCCCCGGGAGCACTGAACACCGGGGAGCTGTTTTTT	CASSGAPGALNTGELFF
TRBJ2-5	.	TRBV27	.	TGTGCCAGCAGCATGCGGGACTCCCGTCGGGAGACCCAGTACTTC	CASSMRDSRRETQYF
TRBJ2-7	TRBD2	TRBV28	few	TGTGCCAGCAGCTCTAGCGGGAGAAGCTCCTACGAGCAGTACTTC	CASSSSGRSSYEQYF
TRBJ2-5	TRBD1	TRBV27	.	TGTGCCAGCAGTGTAGACAGGGGATTAGGGACCCAGTACTTC	CASSVDRGLGTQYF
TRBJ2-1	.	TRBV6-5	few	TGTGCCAGCAGTTTCAGGGGCCCAAATGAGCAGTTCTTC	CASSFRGPNEQFF
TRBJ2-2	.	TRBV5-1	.	TGCGCCAGCAGCTTGCGGGAGAACACCGGGGAGCTGTTTTTT	CASSLRENTGELFF
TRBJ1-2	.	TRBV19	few	TGTGCCAGTAGTATAGGCAGGGCGAGCGTGAATGGCTACACCTTC	CASSIGRASVNGYTF
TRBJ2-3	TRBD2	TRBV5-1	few	TGCGCCAGCAGCTTGGGACTAGCGGGAGATACGCAGTATTTT	CASSLGLAGDTQYF
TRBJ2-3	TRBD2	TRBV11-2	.	TGTGCCAGCAGCTCGTTAGCGGGAGGGCCCGGAGATACGCAGTATTTT	CASSSLAGGPGDTQYF
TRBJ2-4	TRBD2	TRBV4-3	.	TGCGCCAGCAGCCCGGGGGTAGCTAGCGGGAGTTCCAAAAACATTCAGTACTTC	CASSPGVASGSSKNIQYF
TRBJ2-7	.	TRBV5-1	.	TGCGCCAGCAGCTTGCTCCCTGGGCCCTACGAGCAGTACTTC	CASSLLPGPYEQYF
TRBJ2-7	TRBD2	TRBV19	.	TGTGCCAGTAGTCCTGGAGTTGCGGGAGGGTTCTCCTACGAGCAGTACTTC	CASSPGVAGGFSYEQYF
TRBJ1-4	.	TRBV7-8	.	TGTGCCAGCAGCTCTGGACAAGGCCGGGTTACAACTAATGAAAAACTGTTTTTT	CASSSGQGRVTTNEKLFF
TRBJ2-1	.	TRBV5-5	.	TGTGCCAGCAGCTTGGGGTTTTGGCAGGGAGGCAATGAGCAGTTCTTC	CASSLGFWQGGNEQFF
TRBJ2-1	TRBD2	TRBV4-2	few	TGTGCCAGCAGCCCCTCCGGGACTAGCGGGCTTACCTACAATGAGCAGTTCTTC	CASSPSGTSGLTYNEQFF
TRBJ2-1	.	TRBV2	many	TGTGCCAGCAGTGAATCCCGAAGCAAGTTCTTC	CASSESRSKFF
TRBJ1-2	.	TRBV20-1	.	TGCAGTGTCAGGGGCGAGTATGGCTACACCTTC	CSVRGEYGYTF
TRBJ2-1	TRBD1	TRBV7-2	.	TGTGCCAGCAGCTTAAACAGGGGAGCCTACAATGAGCAGTTCTTC	CASSLNRGAYNEQFF
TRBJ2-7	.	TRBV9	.	TGTGCCAGCAGCGTAGATGGGGAATCCTACGAGCAGTACTTC	CASSVDGESYEQYF
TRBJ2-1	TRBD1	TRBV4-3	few	TGCGCCAGCAGCCACCTGCTGCCGGGACAGGCCGCTGAGCAGTTCTTC	CASSHLLPGQAAEQFF
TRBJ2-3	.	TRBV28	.	TGTGCCAGCAGTTTATCAATACCCAGCACAGATACGCAGTATTTT	CASSLSIPSTDTQYF
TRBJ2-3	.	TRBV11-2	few	TGTGCCAGCAGCTTAAGGGTCACAGATACGCAGTATTTT	CASSLRVTDTQYF
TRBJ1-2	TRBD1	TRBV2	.	TGTGCCAGCAACCCCGGGACAGGGACCCGACACTATGGCTACACCTTC	CASNPGTGTRHYGYTF
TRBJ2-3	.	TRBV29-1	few	TGCAGCGTTGAGGTCCTCGCAGATACGCAGTATTTT	CSVEVLADTQYF
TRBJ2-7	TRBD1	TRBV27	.	TGTGCCAGCAGTTCGCGAAATCCCGGGACAGGGGGCTACGAGCAGTACTTC	CASSSRNPGTGGYEQYF
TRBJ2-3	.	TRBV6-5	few	TGTGCCAGCAGCCCTGCTCGGGCGCGATCAGATACGCAGTATTTT	CASSPARARSDTQYF